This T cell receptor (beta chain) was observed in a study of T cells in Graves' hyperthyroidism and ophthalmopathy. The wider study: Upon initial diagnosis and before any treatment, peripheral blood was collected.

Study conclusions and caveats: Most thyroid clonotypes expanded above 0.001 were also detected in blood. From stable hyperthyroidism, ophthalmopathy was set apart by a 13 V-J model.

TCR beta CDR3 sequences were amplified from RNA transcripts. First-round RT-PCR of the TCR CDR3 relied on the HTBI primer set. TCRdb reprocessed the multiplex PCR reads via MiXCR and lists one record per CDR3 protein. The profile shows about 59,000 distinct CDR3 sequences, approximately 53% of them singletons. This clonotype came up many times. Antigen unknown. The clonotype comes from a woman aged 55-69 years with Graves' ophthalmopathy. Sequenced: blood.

In nucleotides, the CDR3 is TGTGCCAGCAGGAATATAGCTGGGGCCAACGTCCTGACTTTC. It translates to CASRNIAGANVLTF. This chain connects TRBV27 to TRBJ2-6; no firm D call. CDR3 size: 14 residues. The germline V and J ends were trimmed by 6 bases and 2 bases, with 8 bases remaining between them. Germline CDR1 MNHEY, CDR2 SMNVEV (reference sequence).